One and the same sample provided the 27 T cell receptor beta chains below, sequenced in a study of OX40 agonist ivuxolimab in advanced cancers. Some clones are missing from TCRdb's copy, which holds only in-frame ones; the method was immunoSEQ multiplex PCR. This table has tens of thousands of clones, roughly 84% appearing once. Sequencing was performed on CD4+ or CD8+ T cells sorted from blood, taken in a trial of the OX40 agonist ivuxolimab. The source is an adult with an advanced solid tumor such as melanoma, head and neck, liver or kidney cancer.

The sample holds one count of this clone. V usage is TRBV28 and J usage is TRBJ2-1; no reliable D call. V lost 6 bases and J lost 5, with 14 bases in between. Germline-derived CDR1 and CDR2 are MDHEN and SYDVKM. The CDR3 runs 14 residues. CDR3 sequence reads: CASRPYSPHNEQFF. The CDR3 DNA is TGTGCCAGCAGACCCTACTCCCCACACAATGAGCAGTTCTTC.

V is TRBV9 and J is TRBJ2-1; D is undetermined. V was cut by 0 bases and J by 8 bases, with 24 bases left in between. The CDR3 loop spans 18 amino acids. Per germline, CDR1 SGDLS and CDR2 YYNGEE. The CDR3 reads CASSVEGFTSSSEYEQFF. CDR3 bases: TGTGCCAGCAGCGTAGAAGGCTTTACGAGCTCATCTGAATATGAGCAGTTCTTC.

This clone was detected a few times. This sequence joins TRBV5-1 and TRBJ2-5, with a possible D match to TRBD1 (5 bases). Germline V CDR1 and CDR2: SGHRS, YFSETQ. V lost 6 bases and J 2 bases, leaving 8 bases between the germline ends. The CDR3 runs to 12 residues. The CDR3 DNA follows: TGCGCCAGCACTGACAGTCAAGAGACCCAGTACTTC. Translated: CASTDSQETQYF.

The chain has TRBV7-9 and TRBJ2-3; D perhaps matches TRBD1 (5 bases). The CDR3 consists of 17 residues. Between the trimmed V and J ends, which lost 2 bases and 2 bases, there was a span of 17 bases. Looked up from germline, CDR1 is SEHNR and CDR2 is FQNEAQ (reference sequence). The CDR3 nucleotides are TGTGCCAGCAGCTTAACTATAGGCAGGGCCAACACAGATACGCAGTATTTT. It codes for CASSLTIGRANTDTQYF.

The V call is TRBV7-2, the J call TRBJ2-4; a weak D match, TRBD2 (6 bases). Between the trimmed V and J ends, which lost 5 bases and 4 bases, there was a span of 24 bases. The germline gives CDR1 SGHTA, CDR2 FQGNSA. The CDR3 extends over 18 amino acids. CDR3 sequence (DNA): TGTGCCAGCAGCCCCTATGTAACGGCGGGGAGCGATAAAAACATTCAGTACTTC. Its protein product is CASSPYVTAGSDKNIQYF.

The chain couples TRBV27 to TRBJ2-3, with 11 bases matching TRBD2. V shed 2 bases, J shed 0 bases, and the junction held 7 bases outside the gene matches. The V gene's germline CDR1 is MNHEY and CDR2 SMNVEV (reference sequence). The CDR3 runs to 18 residues. The chain's CDR3 is CASSLVAGGSWSTDTQYF. CDR3 nucleotide sequence: TGTGCCAGCAGTTTAGTAGCGGGAGGGTCCTGGAGCACAGATACGCAGTATTTT.

The CDR3 DNA follows: TGTGCCAGCAGTTACACGTATCTCGGTGACTACGAGCAGTACTTC. It specifies CASSYTYLGDYEQYF. The chain employs TRBV6-5 and TRBJ2-7; the D is unclear. CDR1 and CDR2 (germline): MNHEY, SVGAGI. Between the trimmed V and J ends, which lost 2 bases and 3 bases, there was a span of 14 bases. The CDR3 covers 15 residues.

V gene TRBV7-9 combines with J gene TRBJ1-3; TRBD1 aligns across 7 bases. The CDR3 is 15 amino acids. In germline, CDR1 is SEHNR, CDR2 FQNEAQ (reference sequence). The ends lost 4 bases at V and 4 bases at J; junction bases unmatched: 7. CDR3 sequence (DNA): TGTGCCAGCAGCTCACAGGGGTTGAGAGGAAACACCATATATTTT. Translated: CASSSQGLRGNTIYF.

This chain links TRBV6-4 with TRBJ2-1; D is perhaps TRBD1 or TRBD2 (5 bases each). Germline CDR1 and CDR2: MRHNA and SNTAGT. Trimming pared 0 bases from V and 11 bases from J, leaving 17 bases between. This CDR3 region has 15 residues. The CDR3 DNA reads TGTGCCAGCAGTGACTCGGTGGGGCAGGGACGAAAGCAGTTCTTC. This codes for CASSDSVGQGRKQFF.

J is TRBJ1-4 and V is TRBV5-8; 8 bases fit TRBD1. V was pared by 0 bases and J by 7 bases, with 5 bases of the junction left unmatched. The CDR3 runs 15 residues. CDR1 and CDR2 from the germline V gene are SGHTS and YDEGEE. CDR3 in amino acids: CASSLDRGVGEKLFF. The CDR3, as DNA: TGTGCCAGCAGCTTGGACAGGGGGGTCGGTGAAAAACTGTTTTTT.

Concerning this clone: Compared with germline, one end of the junction differs, possibly owing to a read error. Different DNA sequences within this sample yield the same CDR3. V gene TRBV30 combines with J gene TRBJ1-3, with D perhaps matching TRBD1 (6 bases). The germline gives CDR1 GTSNPN, CDR2 SVGIG (reference sequence). The CDR3 covers 14 residues. The CDR3 loop is CAWSRTGLFDTIYF. Here the CDR3 DNA reads TGCGCCTGGAGCCGAACAGGGTTGTTCGACACCATATATTTT.

Only one count was recorded for this clone. V gene TRBV6-1 combines with J gene TRBJ2-2; D uncertain. Trimming cost V 0 bases and J 0 bases, with 2 bases left between them. The germline V gene has CDR1 MNHNS and CDR2 SASEGT. This CDR3 comprises 14 residues. The CDR3 DNA sequence: TGTGCCAGCAGTGAAGCCACGAACACCGGGGAGCTGTTTTTT. Residues: CASSEATNTGELFF.

This clone turned up a few times. The chain joins TRBV9 to TRBJ2-7, with D unclear. The CDR3 is made up of 14 amino acids. V was shortened by 0 bases and J by 3 bases, with 10 bases between the two germline ends. Germline V gives CDR1 SGDLS, CDR2 YYNGEE. CDR3 sequence: CASSVGAVSYEQYF. DNA of the CDR3: TGTGCCAGCAGCGTAGGGGCAGTCAGCTACGAGCAGTACTTC.

This clone appeared a few times. The chain employs TRBV10-3 and TRBJ1-5; TRBD1 matches at 9 bases. Germline V gene lookup returns CDR1 ENHRY and CDR2 SYGVKD. The ends lost 3 bases at V and 4 bases at J; junction bases unmatched: 7. The CDR3 runs to 16 residues. CDR3: CAISEGGQGGNQPQHF. The CDR3 DNA sequence: TGTGCCATCAGTGAAGGGGGACAGGGAGGTAATCAGCCCCAGCATTTT.

The chain has TRBV6-6 and TRBJ2-5; a weak D match, TRBD1 (6 bases). The V end lost 1 base, the J end lost 0 bases, and 12 bases lay between the germline ends. The CDR3 loop spans 16 amino acids. Germline lookup yields CDR1 MNHNY and CDR2 SVGAGI (reference sequence). CDR3 in amino acids: CASSYYRAPYQETQYF. The CDR3 DNA reads as TGTGCCAGCAGTTACTACAGGGCTCCGTACCAAGAGACCCAGTACTTC.

This chain joins TRBV5-4 and TRBJ2-5; D is unresolved. CDR1 SGHNT and CDR2 YYREEE come from the germline V gene (reference sequence). Deletions cut 4 bases from V and 2 bases from J, with 12 bases between. The CDR3 totals 14 residues. CDR3: CASSQKDQQETQYF. CDR3 in DNA: TGTGCCAGCAGCCAAAAGGACCAGCAAGAGACCCAGTACTTC.

V is TRBV6-5 and J is TRBJ2-7, with D unclear. Trimming took 0 bases from V and 5 from J, leaving 5 bases between them. The CDR3 length is 12 residues. The germline V gene encodes CDR1 MNHEY and CDR2 SVGAGI. For the CDR3, the DNA is TGTGCCAGCAGTTACTCGTTAAACGAGCAGTACTTC. Protein: CASSYSLNEQYF.

The J gene is TRBJ2-3, the V gene TRBV5-4, with 8 bases fitting TRBD2. This CDR3 region has 15 residues. Germline CDR1 reads SGHNT; CDR2 reads YYREEE (reference sequence). After removal of 0 bases from V and 4 bases from J, the junction contained 4 bases not matched to a gene. The DNA for the CDR3 is TGTGCCAGCAGCTTGGTTGCGGGAGGCCCAGATACGCAGTATTTT. The encoded protein is CASSLVAGGPDTQYF.

This rearrangement joins TRBV27 to TRBJ1-1, with TRBD1 matching 7 bases. This CDR3 has 14 residues. The V gene's germline CDR1 is MNHEY and CDR2 SMNVEV (reference sequence). V lost 3 bases to trimming and J lost 4 bases; unmatched junction nucleotides: 5. CDR3 sequence (DNA): TGTGCCAGCAGTTTTAAGGGGGCGGGCACTGAAGCTTTCTTT. Translated: CASSFKGAGTEAFF.

This clone was counted between two and nine times. This chain links TRBV28 with TRBJ1-2; the D is unclear. The V end was cut by 10 bases, the J end by 1 base, with 10 bases between. This CDR3 has 12 residues. In germline, CDR1 is MDHEN, CDR2 SYDVKM. CDR3 DNA: TGTGCCACCTTCATAATTAACTATGGCTACACCTTC. Its translation: CATFIINYGYTF.

The rearrangement uses TRBV10-3 and TRBJ2-1; 8 bases map to TRBD2. Germline CDR1 ENHRY, CDR2 SYGVKD. The CDR3 spans 14 residues. V was pared by 8 bases and J by 4 bases, with 7 bases of the junction left unmatched. The CDR3 here is CAIGQSGSYNEQFF. The DNA for the CDR3 is TGTGCCATCGGTCAGAGCGGGAGTTACAATGAGCAGTTCTTC.

This chain uses TRBV30 with TRBJ1-2; D is unclear. The CDR3 totals 13 residues. Germline lookup yields CDR1 GTSNPN and CDR2 SVGIG (reference sequence). V shed 5 bases and J shed 1 base, with 11 bases lying between them. The CDR3 loop is CAWGQEFNYGYTF. CDR3 in DNA: TGTGCCTGGGGTCAGGAGTTTAACTATGGCTACACCTTC.

About this clone: One junction end does not reproduce the germline sequence, and a read error may be involved. The V gene is TRBV5-1, the J gene TRBJ2-1; 9 nucleotides agree with TRBD2. Per the germline V gene, CDR1 is SGHRS and CDR2 is YFSETQ. The CDR3 sequence is 14 residues long. The CDR3 DNA reads TGCGCCAGCAGCGCTAGCGGGATGATGGGTGAGCAGCTCTTC. Amino acid sequence: CASSASGMMGEQLF.

This clone was observed once. The chain links TRBV23-1 to TRBJ2-3; D remains ambiguous. TRBV23-1 is an ORF, and what it does is uncertain. V shed 0 bases and J shed 7 bases, with 5 bases lying between them. The CDR3 extends over 12 amino acids. CDR3 sequence reads: CASSQSRYTQYF. For the CDR3, the DNA is TGCGCCAGCAGTCAATCTCGGTATACGCAGTATTTT.

The chain recombines TRBV27 with TRBJ2-2; 10 bases are shared with TRBD1. This CDR3 is 18 amino acids long. The J segment lost 1 base and the V segment lost 8 bases, leaving 13 bases of the junction unmatched. Germline V CDR1 and CDR2: MNHEY, SMNVEV (reference sequence). The CDR3 is CASLGYDRGPQNTGELFF. As DNA, the CDR3 is TGTGCCAGCCTCGGCTACGACAGGGGGCCTCAGAACACCGGGGAGCTGTTTTTT.

The genes are TRBV7-9 and TRBJ2-5; 7 positions agree with TRBD1. V trimming: 5 bases; J trimming: 5 bases; junction bases outside the gene matches: 11. The CDR3 length is 15 residues. Germline V CDR1 and CDR2: SEHNR, FQNEAQ (reference sequence). DNA of the CDR3: TGTGCCAGCAGCCTGGGGGACAGAATTATGGAGACCCAGTACTTC. Encoded protein: CASSLGDRIMETQYF.

A single count supports this clone. The chain uses TRBV6-5 and TRBJ1-3; D might be TRBD1 (6 bases). The germline V gene has CDR1 MNHEY and CDR2 SVGAGI. The CDR3 runs to 11 residues. CDR3: CATGPGNTIYF. As DNA, the CDR3 is TGTGCTACAGGGCCTGGAAACACCATATATTTT.